These 29 T cell receptor beta chains were sequenced from one sample in a study of multiple sclerosis patients with progressive multifocal leukoencephalopathy. Time point of the sample: before natalizumab initiation. The protocol was immunoSEQ multiplex PCR, while the TCRdb copy is restricted to in-frame clones and leaves out a portion. Of under 40,000 clones listed, 92% were seen once; the top ten hold about 2%. The sample consisted of PBMCs. Receptors were obtained from a man between 25 and 39 years old with multiple sclerosis.

The rearrangement joins TRBV5-6 to TRBJ1-5; D is unclear. V was pared by 4 bases and J by 9 bases, with 11 bases between. CDR3 size: 12 residues. Germline V CDR1 and CDR2: SGHDT, YYEEEE. CDR3 amino acids: CASSEGPGPQHF. CDR3 nucleotides: TGTGCCAGCAGCGAGGGTCCGGGGCCCCAGCATTTT.

The V call is TRBV30, the J call TRBJ2-5, with D possibly being TRBD1 or TRBD2 (5 bases each). Germline CDR1 reads GTSNPN; CDR2 reads SVGIG (reference sequence). Trimming pared 3 bases from V and 5 bases from J, leaving 13 bases between. The CDR3 loop spans 13 amino acids. Written as DNA, the CDR3 is TGTGCCTGGAGCCTTTGGGGGTCGGAGACCCAGTACTTC. As protein: CAWSLWGSETQYF.

This chain links TRBV9 with TRBJ2-3; 9 bases map to TRBD2. V was pared by 4 bases and J by 2 bases, with 5 bases of the junction left unmatched. Germline CDR1 and CDR2: SGDLS and YYNGEE. CDR3 length equals 15 residues. CDR3 sequence reads: CASSNLAGLTDTQYF. As DNA, the CDR3 is TGTGCCAGCAGCAACCTAGCGGGGCTCACAGATACGCAGTATTTT.

This chain uses TRBV27 with TRBJ2-7, with TRBD2 identical over 9 bases. Germline trimming cut 4 bases from V and 5 bases from J; bases unmatched to any gene: 15. This CDR3 is built from 17 residues. The germline V gene has CDR1 MNHEY and CDR2 SMNVEV (reference sequence). As DNA, the CDR3 is TGTGCCAGCAGTTCAGACCTTTTAGCGGGAGTTCGGAACGAGCAGTACTTC. It yields the protein CASSSDLLAGVRNEQYF.

The chain uses TRBV9 and TRBJ1-2; D unclear. There are 15 residues in the CDR3. The germline V gene has CDR1 SGDLS and CDR2 YYNGEE. Trimming removed 0 bases from V and 10 bases from J, with 19 bases in between. CDR3 DNA: TGTGCCAGCAGCGTAGGGTACGGCGGCATTCCGTCCTACACCTTC. Translated, it gives CASSVGYGGIPSYTF.

This chain connects TRBV9 to TRBJ2-7, with D perhaps matching TRBD1 (6 bases). The V gene lost 3 bases and the J gene lost 6 bases, with 22 bases spanning the gap. Germline V gives CDR1 SGDLS, CDR2 YYNGEE. CDR3 length: 16 amino acids. CDR3 DNA sequence: TGTGCCAGCAGCGGCATACAGGGAAATACACACGGCGAGCAGTACGTC. Translating gives CASSGIQGNTHGEQYV.

V is TRBV7-2 and J is TRBJ2-7; TRBD2 matches 14 bases. This CDR3 region has 15 residues. Looked up from germline, CDR1 is SGHTA and CDR2 is FQGNSA. V lost 5 bases and J lost 3; bases outside the gene matches: 3. The CDR3 reads CASSVGTSGGYEQYF. The CDR3 DNA reads TGTGCCAGCAGCGTAGGGACTAGCGGGGGCTACGAGCAGTACTTC.

The CDR3 DNA is TGCGCCAGCAGCCCATCCAGGGGGCAGGGTAATGAAAAACTGTTTTTT. Translated, it gives CASSPSRGQGNEKLFF. V usage is TRBV4-1 and J usage is TRBJ1-4; TRBD1 aligns across 8 bases. Trimming at V came to 4 bases and at J to 4 bases, leaving 8 bases not matched to a gene. Germline values: CDR1 MGHRA, CDR2 YSYEKL. CDR3 length: 16 amino acids.

This chain joins TRBV4-1 and TRBJ1-1; the D is unclear. CDR1 is MGHRA and CDR2 is YSYEKL in the germline V gene. V was shortened by 0 bases and J by 3 bases, with 11 bases between the two germline ends. The CDR3 covers 15 residues. CDR3 nucleotide sequence: TGCGCCAGCAGCCAAGAAGAGGCCAGCTACACTGAAGCTTTCTTT. The encoded protein is CASSQEEASYTEAFF.

This clone has a single count. The chain uses TRBV7-2 and TRBJ2-1, with D perhaps assigned TRBD1 or TRBD2 (6 bases each). Germline loops: CDR1 SGHTA, CDR2 FQGNSA. Trimming removed 5 bases at V and 0 bases at J, with 11 bases between. CDR3 length: 15 amino acids. The CDR3 reads CASSPGGSSYNEQFF. Here the CDR3 DNA reads TGTGCCAGCAGCCCCGGGGGCAGCTCCTACAATGAGCAGTTCTTC.

The rearrangement joins TRBV7-9 to TRBJ2-1, with 7 bases lining up with TRBD2. Germline CDR1 SEHNR, CDR2 FQNEAQ (reference sequence). J lost 9 bases, V lost 5 bases, and 16 bases had no gene match. This CDR3 has 16 amino acids. The CDR3 DNA sequence: TGTGCCAGCAGCCCCACAGCGGGAAGGCTCGTTGGTGAGCAGTTCTTC. It codes for CASSPTAGRLVGEQFF.

The chain combines TRBV10-3 with TRBJ1-2; 8 nucleotides agree with TRBD1. The CDR3 runs 12 residues. The germline V gene encodes CDR1 ENHRY and CDR2 SYGVKD. Trimming at V came to 10 bases and at J to 5 bases, leaving 6 bases not matched to a gene. The DNA for the CDR3 is TGTGCCAACTTGGACAGGGAGTATGGCTACACCTTC. Translation gives CANLDREYGYTF.

The chain has TRBV27 and TRBJ2-7; D not resolved. Trimming pared 0 bases from V and 3 bases from J, leaving 15 bases between. CDR3 size: 16 residues. The germline V gene has CDR1 MNHEY and CDR2 SMNVEV (reference sequence). This chain's CDR3 is CASSLSRRVVIYEQYF. DNA of the CDR3: TGTGCCAGCAGTTTATCGAGGAGAGTAGTTATCTACGAGCAGTACTTC.

This clone was found once. The chain carries TRBV4-3 and TRBJ2-1; TRBD2 agrees at 9 bases. Germline V CDR1 and CDR2: LGHNA, YSLEER. The CDR3 length is 17 residues. V gave up 0 bases and J gave up 12 bases; unmatched junction bases: 15. CDR3 bases: TGCGCCAGCAGCCAAGAGGGGCGCGGGAGGGCCGGGGAAAGGCAGTTCTTC. It translates to CASSQEGRGRAGERQFF.

The CDR3 nucleotides read TGTGCCAGTAGAGGGGTTACTGAAGCTTTCTTT. It is translated as CASRGVTEAFF. The V and J genes are TRBV19 and TRBJ1-1, with D maybe TRBD1 (5 bases). The CDR3 is made up of 11 amino acids. Germline CDR1 is LNHDA and CDR2 is SQIVND (reference sequence). Trimming stripped 6 bases from V and 5 bases from J, with 7 bases between.

J is TRBJ1-1 and V is TRBV27; TRBD1 is a possible D gene (5 bases). This CDR3 spans 13 amino acids. Germline V gene data show CDR1 as MNHEY and CDR2 as SMNVEV (reference sequence). V was pared by 3 bases and J by 1 base, with 6 bases between. CDR3: CASSLTENTEAFF. DNA for the CDR3: TGTGCCAGCAGTTTGACAGAGAACACTGAAGCTTTCTTT.

The CDR3: CASSVGASTGPDTEAFF. The CDR3 bases are TGTGCCAGCAGCGTAGGGGCCTCGACCGGGCCCGACACTGAAGCTTTCTTT. The J gene is TRBJ1-1, the V gene TRBV9; D gene uncertain. The CDR3 consists of 17 residues. From germline, CDR1 is SGDLS and CDR2 YYNGEE. Trimming cost V 0 bases and J 3 bases, with 18 bases left between them.

The rearrangement uses TRBV6-1 and TRBJ2-1; 13 nucleotides align to TRBD2. CDR3 length: 14 residues. Germline V gene lookup returns CDR1 MNHNS and CDR2 SASEGT. The V gene end was trimmed by 6 bases and the J gene end by 14 bases; junction bases not matched to a gene: 10. This chain's CDR3 is CASRDGTSGTREFF. In nucleotides, the CDR3 is TGTGCCAGCAGGGACGGGACTAGCGGGACGAGGGAGTTCTTC.

The chain employs TRBV11-2 and TRBJ2-7; D remains unclear. Trimming removed 6 bases from V and 2 bases from J, with 5 bases in between. Looked up from germline, CDR1 is SGHAT and CDR2 is FQNNGV. The length of the CDR3 is 11 residues. CDR3 sequence reads: CASSSTYEQYV. Written as DNA, the CDR3 is TGTGCCAGCAGTTCCACCTACGAGCAGTACGTC.

This clone has only one observation. J is TRBJ2-1 and V is TRBV7-8; D uncertain. There are 14 residues in the CDR3. Germline values: CDR1 SGHVS, CDR2 FQNEAQ. With 7 bases removed from V and 3 bases from J, the gap between germline ends came to 13 bases. The CDR3 spells CASTVGSHYNEQFF. The CDR3 DNA reads as TGTGCCAGCACCGTTGGATCGCACTACAATGAGCAGTTCTTC.

This chain joins TRBV2 and TRBJ2-3, with D perhaps given as TRBD1 or TRBD2 (5 bases each). Germline-derived CDR1 and CDR2 are SNHLY and FYNNEI. The CDR3 covers 13 residues. V lost 5 bases, J lost 4 bases, and 10 bases lay in between. The DNA for the CDR3 is TGTGCCAGCAGTTCCCGGGACCCAGATACGCAGTATTTT. It specifies CASSSRDPDTQYF.

This chain links TRBV7-9 with TRBJ1-2; 7 bases fit TRBD1. Trimming took 0 bases from V and 7 from J; bases not matched to a gene: 5. The germline gives CDR1 SEHNR, CDR2 FQNEAQ (reference sequence). The CDR3 contains 14 residues. The CDR3 DNA is TGTGCCAGCAGCTTAGCGTCAGGGGGGTGTGGCTACACCTTC. This sequence encodes CASSLASGGCGYTF. The complete variable domain, with remaining parts taken from reference TRBV7-9 and TRBJ1-2, reads DTGVSQNPRHKITKRGQNVTFRCDPISEHNRLYWYRQTLGQGPEFLTYFQNEAQLEKSRLLSDRFSAERPKGSFSTLEIQRTEQGDSAMYLCASSLASGGCGYTFGSGTRLTVV.

This clone was seen a handful of times. The rearrangement uses TRBV30 and TRBJ2-3; D is undetermined. The CDR3 sequence is 14 residues long. Trimming left V 0 bases short and J 4 bases short, with 11 bases between. The germline V gene encodes CDR1 GTSNPN and CDR2 SVGIG (reference sequence). The CDR3 region has the DNA TGTGCCTGGAGTGTACGAACCTCCGCAGATACGCAGTATTTT. This translates into CAWSVRTSADTQYF.

V gene TRBV7-2 combines with J gene TRBJ2-2; D is undetermined. V lost 0 bases to trimming and J lost 3 bases, with 11 bases between them. The germline V gene has CDR1 SGHTA and CDR2 FQGNSA. This CDR3 has 16 residues. DNA for the CDR3: TGTGCCAGCAGCTTAGCCTTTCGCCTTTACACCGGGGAGCTGTTTTTT. Amino acid sequence: CASSLAFRLYTGELFF.

This clone came up a few times. The chain is built from TRBV7-2 and TRBJ2-1; no firm D call. The CDR3 spans 15 residues. With 5 bases removed from V and 6 bases from J, the gap between germline ends came to 17 bases. Germline V lookup: CDR1 SGHTA, CDR2 FQGNSA. CDR3 coding DNA: TGTGCCAGCAGCCCAATACCGGATCCCCTCAATGAGCAGTTCTTC. This sequence encodes CASSPIPDPLNEQFF. Using reference TRBV7-2 and TRBJ2-1 for the parts outside the CDR3, the full variable domain is GAGVSQSPSNKVTEKGKDVELRCDPISGHTALYWYRQSLGQGLEFLIYFQGNSAPDKSGLPSDRFSAERTGGSVSTLTIQRTQQEDSAVYLCASSPIPDPLNEQFFGPGTRLTVL.

The V call is TRBV4-1, the J call TRBJ2-6; D unclear. This CDR3 comprises 16 residues. V lost 1 base to trimming and J lost 0 bases, with 7 bases between them. The germline gives CDR1 MGHRA, CDR2 YSYEKL. This CDR3 reads CASSQVKGSGANVLTF. DNA for the CDR3: TGCGCCAGCAGCCAAGTTAAGGGCTCTGGGGCCAACGTCCTGACTTTC.

The chain recombines TRBV11-2 with TRBJ1-4, with TRBD1 identical over 8 bases. In germline, CDR1 is SGHAT, CDR2 FQNNGV. The CDR3 runs 19 residues. V shed 6 bases and J 2 bases; nucleotides not matched to a gene: 17. CDR3 in amino acids: CASRPGRGRGRWTNEKLFF. The CDR3 nucleotides are TGTGCCAGCAGACCAGGTCGGGGCAGGGGGCGCTGGACTAATGAAAAACTGTTTTTT.

J is TRBJ2-5 and V is TRBV5-1; TRBD1 is a possible D gene (6 bases). Germline assignment: CDR1 SGHRS and CDR2 YFSETQ. V shed 0 bases and J shed 4 bases, with 16 bases lying between them. The CDR3 extends over 16 amino acids. CDR3 nucleotide sequence: TGCGCCAGCAGCTTGGATATCAGGGGAATTTTAGAGACCCAGTACTTC. Translated, it gives CASSLDIRGILETQYF.

The J gene is TRBJ2-5, the V gene TRBV7-8; maybe TRBD1 (6 bases). CDR3 length equals 14 residues. V was clipped by 8 bases and J by 5 bases, with 18 bases between them. In germline, CDR1 is SGHVS, CDR2 FQNEAQ. The CDR3 DNA reads as TGTGCCAGCTCCTTGATCTGGGGGCGGGAGACCCAGTACTTC. This gives the protein CASSLIWGRETQYF.